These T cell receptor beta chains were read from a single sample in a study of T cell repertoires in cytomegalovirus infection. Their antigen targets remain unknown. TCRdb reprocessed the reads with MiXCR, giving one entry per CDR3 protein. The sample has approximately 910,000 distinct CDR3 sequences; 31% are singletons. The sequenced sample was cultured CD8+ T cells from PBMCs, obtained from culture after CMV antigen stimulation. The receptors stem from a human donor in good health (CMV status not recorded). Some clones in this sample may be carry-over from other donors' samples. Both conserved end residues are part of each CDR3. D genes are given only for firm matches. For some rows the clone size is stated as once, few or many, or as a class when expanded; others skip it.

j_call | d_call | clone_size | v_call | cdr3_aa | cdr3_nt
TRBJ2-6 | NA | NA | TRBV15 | CATSSGGTGANVLTF | TGTGCCACCAGCAGTGGGGGAACTGGGGCCAACGTCCTGACTTTC
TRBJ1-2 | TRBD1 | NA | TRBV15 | CATSIRQGKDNYGYTF | TGTGCCACCAGCATAAGACAGGGCAAGGATAACTATGGCTACACCTTC
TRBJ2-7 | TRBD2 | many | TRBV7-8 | CASSLRLAGGPSYEQYF | TGTGCCAGCAGCTTAAGACTAGCTGGTGGGCCGTCCTACGAGCAGTACTTC
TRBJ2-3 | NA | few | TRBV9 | CASSPKQGIRSTDTQYF | TGTGCCAGCAGCCCCAAGCAGGGGATACGGAGCACAGATACGCAGTATTTT
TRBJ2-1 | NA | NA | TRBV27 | CASGQAREVYNEQFF | TGTGCCAGCGGCCAGGCGAGGGAGGTTTACAATGAGCAGTTCTTC
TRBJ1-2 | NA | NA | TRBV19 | CASGWTAPNYGYTF | TGTGCCAGCGGCTGGACAGCTCCTAACTATGGCTACACCTTC
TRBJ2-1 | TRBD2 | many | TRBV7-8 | CASSFGVAGEVEQFF | TGTGCCAGCAGCTTCGGGGTAGCGGGGGAGGTTGAGCAGTTCTTC
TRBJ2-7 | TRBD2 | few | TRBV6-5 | CASSYAGGLLLDEQYF | TGTGCCAGCAGTTACGCGGGGGGACTACTCCTAGACGAGCAGTACTTC
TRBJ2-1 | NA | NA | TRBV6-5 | CASSYSFERTRGYNEQFF | TGTGCCAGCAGTTACTCGTTCGAGCGAACCAGAGGATACAATGAGCAGTTCTTC
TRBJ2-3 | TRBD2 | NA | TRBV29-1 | CAAGGTDTQYF | TGCGCGGCGGGGGGCACAGATACGCAGTATTTT
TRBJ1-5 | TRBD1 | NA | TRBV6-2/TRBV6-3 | CASSSGQGYRPQHF | TGTGCCAGCAGTTCGGGACAGGGATATCGGCCCCAGCATTTT
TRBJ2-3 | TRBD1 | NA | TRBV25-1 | CASSDILRGRKTDTQYF | TGTGCCAGCAGTGATATCCTCAGGGGGCGTAAGACAGATACGCAGTATTTT
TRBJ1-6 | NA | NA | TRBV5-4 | CASSSGTDSSYNSPLHF | TGTGCCAGCAGCAGCGGGACTGACAGCTCCTATAATTCACCCCTCCACTTT
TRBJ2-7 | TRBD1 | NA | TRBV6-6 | CASSTPDRGGFYEQYF | TGTGCCAGCAGTACCCCGGACAGGGGCGGCTTTTACGAGCAGTACTTC
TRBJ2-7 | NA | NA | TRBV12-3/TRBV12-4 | CASSFWAASSYEQYF | TGTGCCAGCAGTTTCTGGGCAGCCAGCTCCTACGAGCAGTACTTC
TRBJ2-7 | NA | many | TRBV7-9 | CASSLVGGLGEQYF | TGTGCCAGCAGCTTAGTTGGGGGGCTGGGCGAGCAGTACTTC
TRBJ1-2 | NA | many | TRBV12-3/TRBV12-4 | CASSWSGNYGYTF | TGTGCCAGCAGTTGGTCGGGGAACTATGGCTACACCTTC
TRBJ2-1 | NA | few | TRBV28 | CASANLGAAYNEQFF | TGTGCCAGCGCTAACCTAGGGGCCGCCTACAATGAGCAGTTCTTC
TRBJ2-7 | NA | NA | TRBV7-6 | CASSPQSGSREQYF | TGTGCCAGCAGCCCGCAGTCCGGGTCTAGAGAGCAGTACTTC
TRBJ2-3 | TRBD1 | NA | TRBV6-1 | CASRSGQAPVDTQYF | TGTGCCAGCAGATCTGGACAGGCCCCGGTGGATACGCAGTATTTT
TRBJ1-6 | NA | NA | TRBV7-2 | CASSLGRRSSYNSPLHF | TGTGCCAGCAGCTTGGGACGGAGAAGCTCCTATAATTCACCCCTCCACTTT
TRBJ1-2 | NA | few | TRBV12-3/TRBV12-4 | CASSHGSNYGYTF | TGTGCCAGCAGTCATGGAAGCAACTATGGCTACACCTTC
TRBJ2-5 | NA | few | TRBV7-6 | CASSPDSEETQYF | TGTGCCAGCAGCCCGGACAGTGAAGAGACCCAGTACTTC
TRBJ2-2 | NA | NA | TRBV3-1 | CASSPRVDWAGTGELFF | TGTGCCAGCAGCCCCCGCGTCGACTGGGCAGGCACCGGGGAGCTGTTTTTT
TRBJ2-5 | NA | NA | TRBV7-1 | CASSAGTEKQETQYF | TGTGCCAGCAGCGCCGGGACGGAAAAACAAGAGACCCAGTACTTC
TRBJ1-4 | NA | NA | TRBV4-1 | CASSQDTSPNEKLFF | TGCGCCAGCAGCCAAGACACGAGTCCTAATGAAAAACTGTTTTTT
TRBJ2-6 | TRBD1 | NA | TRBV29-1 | CSVGDRGKTGANVLTF | TGCAGCGTTGGCGACAGGGGGAAAACTGGGGCCAACGTCCTGACTTTC
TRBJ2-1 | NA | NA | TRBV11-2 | CASSLGERQYNEQFF | TGTGCCAGCAGCTTAGGAGAAAGACAGTACAATGAGCAGTTCTTC
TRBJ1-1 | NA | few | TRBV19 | CASSSAFVLPANTEAFF | TGTGCCAGTAGTTCCGCATTTGTCCTACCAGCGAACACTGAAGCTTTCTTT
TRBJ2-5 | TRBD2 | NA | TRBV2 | CASSELAVYQETQYF | TGTGCCAGCAGTGAACTAGCGGTGTACCAAGAGACCCAGTACTTC
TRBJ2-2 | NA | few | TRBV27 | CASSLRPGLRTGELFF | TGTGCCAGCAGTTTACGCCCGGGACTTAGAACCGGGGAGCTGTTTTTT
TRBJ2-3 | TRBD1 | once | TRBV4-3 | CASSDGQGANTDTQYF | TGCGCCAGCAGCGACGGACAGGGGGCAAACACAGATACGCAGTATTTT
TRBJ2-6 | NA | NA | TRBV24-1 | CATSDSGANVLTF | TGTGCCACCAGTGACTCTGGGGCCAACGTCCTGACTTTC
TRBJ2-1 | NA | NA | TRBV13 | CASTPLGVREQFF | TGTGCCAGCACCCCTCTCGGGGTGCGCGAGCAGTTCTTC
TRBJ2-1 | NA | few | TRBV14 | CASSLTRDPFYNEQFF | TGTGCCAGCAGCCTGACCCGGGACCCTTTCTACAATGAGCAGTTCTTC
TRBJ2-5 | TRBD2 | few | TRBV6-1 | CASAGSSGGSQETQYF | TGTGCCAGCGCCGGATCTAGCGGGGGAAGCCAAGAGACCCAGTACTTC
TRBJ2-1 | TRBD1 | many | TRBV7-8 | CASSLRGAGTGGKNEQFF | TGTGCCAGCAGCTTAAGGGGAGCCGGGACAGGGGGCAAGAATGAGCAGTTCTTC
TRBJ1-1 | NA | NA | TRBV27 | CATFQNTEAFF | TGTGCCACCTTTCAGAACACTGAAGCTTTCTTT
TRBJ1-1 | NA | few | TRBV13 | CASSWIPENTEAFF | TGTGCCAGCAGCTGGATTCCAGAGAACACTGAAGCTTTCTTT
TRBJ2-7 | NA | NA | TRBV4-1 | CASSQVQGYEQYF | TGCGCCAGCAGCCAAGTTCAGGGTTACGAGCAGTACTTC
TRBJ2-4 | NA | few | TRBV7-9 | CASSHRDGGSVKNIQYF | TGTGCCAGCAGCCATAGAGACGGGGGTTCAGTCAAAAACATTCAGTACTTC
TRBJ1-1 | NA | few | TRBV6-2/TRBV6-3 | CASSYSSQVNTEAFF | TGTGCCAGCAGTTACTCGAGTCAGGTGAACACTGAAGCTTTCTTT
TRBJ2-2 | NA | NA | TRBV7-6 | CASTDRGRDTGELFF | TGTGCCAGCACCGACCGGGGGCGGGACACCGGGGAGCTGTTTTTT
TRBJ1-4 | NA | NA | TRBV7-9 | CASSQPRGTNEKLFF | TGTGCCAGCAGCCAACCTCGGGGAACTAATGAAAAACTGTTTTTT
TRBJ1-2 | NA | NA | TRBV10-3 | CAIKDSHIYGYTF | TGTGCCATCAAGGACAGCCACATCTATGGCTACACCTTC
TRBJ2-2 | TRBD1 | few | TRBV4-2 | CASSQISGTGGAGGTGELFF | TGTGCCAGCAGCCAAATATCCGGGACAGGGGGCGCGGGTGGCACCGGGGAGCTGTTTTTT